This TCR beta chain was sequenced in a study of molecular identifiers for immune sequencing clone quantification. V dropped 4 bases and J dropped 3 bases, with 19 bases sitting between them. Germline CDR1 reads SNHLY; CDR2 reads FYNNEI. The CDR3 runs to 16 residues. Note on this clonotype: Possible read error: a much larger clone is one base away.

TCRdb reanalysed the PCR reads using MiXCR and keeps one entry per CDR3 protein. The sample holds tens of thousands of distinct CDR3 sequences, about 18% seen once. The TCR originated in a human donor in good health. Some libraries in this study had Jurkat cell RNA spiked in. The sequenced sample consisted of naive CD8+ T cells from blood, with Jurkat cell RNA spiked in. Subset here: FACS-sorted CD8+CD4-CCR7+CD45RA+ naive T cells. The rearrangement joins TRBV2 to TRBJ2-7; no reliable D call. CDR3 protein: CASSGVPDGNVYEQYF. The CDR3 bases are TGTGCCAGCAGTGGAGTCCCGGACGGAAATGTCTACGAGCAGTACTTC.